These T cell receptor beta chains were read from a single sample in a study of blood T cell repertoires in COVID-19. TCRdb keeps only in-frame clones here, not all; method: immunoSEQ multiplex PCR. The sample consists of roughly 390,000 clones, about 87% of them appearing once. The sequenced sample consisted of peripheral blood. The receptor source for this set is a woman aged 25 to 39 with COVID-19, enrolled during active disease. The CDR3 runs from the conserved cysteine through the conserved F or W. D genes are given only for firm matches. Rows give clone size only sometimes, using once, few, many, or a class for an expanded clone.

CDR3aa | CDR3nt | j_gene | d_gene | abundance | v_gene
CASSLDGAEAFF | TGTGCCAGCAGCTTAGACGGGGCTGAAGCTTTCTTT | TRBJ1-1 | NA | NA | TRBV7-6
CASTRTGETEAFF | TGTGCCAGCACTAGGACGGGGGAGACTGAAGCTTTCTTT | TRBJ1-1 | NA | NA | TRBV6-5
CASSPDGTGSTEAFF | TGTGCCAGCTCACCAGATGGGACAGGGAGCACTGAAGCTTTCTTT | TRBJ1-1 | TRBD1 | NA | TRBV18
CASSLLAGPSYNEQFF | TGTGCCAGCAGTTTATTAGCGGGCCCCTCCTACAATGAGCAGTTCTTC | TRBJ2-1 | TRBD2 | NA | TRBV27
CATSRAGSGGNQPQHF | TGTGCCACCAGCAGAGCAGGCTCGGGAGGCAATCAGCCCCAGCATTTT | TRBJ1-5 | NA | NA | TRBV15
CASSQDRVRYNEQFF | TGTGCCAGCAGCCAGGACAGGGTGAGGTACAATGAGCAGTTCTTC | TRBJ2-1 | TRBD1 | NA | TRBV3-1/TRBV3-2
CASSPPASGSNPDTQYF | TGTGCCAGCTCACCACCGGCTAGCGGGAGTAACCCAGATACGCAGTATTTT | TRBJ2-3 | TRBD2 | NA | TRBV18
CASSRQPGRGSYNEQFF | TGCGCCAGCAGCCGACAACCGGGACGGGGGTCCTACAATGAGCAGTTCTTC | TRBJ2-1 | NA | NA | TRBV4-1
CAWSSGSSLGEQFF | TGTGCCTGGAGTTCGGGGAGTAGTCTGGGTGAGCAGTTCTTC | TRBJ2-1 | NA | once | TRBV30
CASSFVSGRADGELFF | TGTGCCAGCAGCTTTGTTAGCGGGAGGGCCGACGGGGAGCTGTTTTTT | TRBJ2-2 | TRBD2 | NA | TRBV7-9
CASSRTEGSEQFF | TGCGCCAGCAGTAGGACAGAGGGCAGTGAGCAGTTCTTC | TRBJ2-1 | NA | NA | TRBV10-1
CASSRSSGSSYNEQFF | TGTGCCAGCAGTCGCTCTAGCGGAAGCTCCTACAATGAGCAGTTCTTC | TRBJ2-1 | TRBD2 | NA | TRBV27
CASSVGSGVMNTEAFF | TGTGCCAGCAGCGTAGGGTCAGGGGTCATGAACACTGAAGCTTTCTTT | TRBJ1-1 | NA | NA | TRBV9
CASSLIRGAPTEAFF | TGTGCCAGCAGTTTAATTCGGGGGGCGCCCACTGAAGCTTTCTTT | TRBJ1-1 | NA | NA | TRBV28
CASTTTGRTEAFF | TGTGCCAGCACCACGACAGGGAGGACTGAAGCTTTCTTT | TRBJ1-1 | TRBD1 | NA | TRBV28